Listed below are T cell receptor beta chains from one sample, sequenced in a study of shared clonotypes between healthy human individuals. The method was immunoSEQ multiplex PCR; TCRdb's version includes in-frame clones alone and lacks a portion of them. The sample lists over 2 million clones; about 95% were seen once. Material: naive CD8+ T cells sorted from blood. The receptors here all came from a man younger than 35 in good health. Both conserved end residues are trimmed from each CDR3.

v_gene	j_gene	len	CDR3aa
TRBV15	TRBJ2-6	17	ATSRGFDRLSSGANVLT
TRBV4-3	TRBJ2-7	12	ASSQDRLAWEQY
TRBV27	TRBJ2-7	13	ATSLKGRGYYEQY
TRBV28	TRBJ2-7	11	ASSSGITYEQY
TRBV6-6	TRBJ1-4	9	ASRYNEKLF
TRBV6-1	TRBJ1-2	11	AIATGGLQGYT
TRBV4-2	TRBJ2-7	14	ASSQDRGGASYEQY
TRBV15	TRBJ1-5	16	ATSRIRAEDYSNQPQH
TRBV27	TRBJ2-3	11	ASSFRGTDTQY
TRBV28	TRBJ2-7	13	ASSSRSTGTYEQY
TRBV27	TRBJ2-5	14	ASSLVYGALRETQY
TRBV2	TRBJ2-2	18	ASSELPELAAGRDTGELF
TRBV7-3	TRBJ2-3	11	ASSATITDTQY
TRBV7-9	TRBJ2-7	11	ASSLTQNYEQY
TRBV4-1	TRBJ2-1	12	ASSPPGLGNEQF
TRBV6-5	TRBJ2-1	11	ASSYGYYNEQF
TRBV19	TRBJ2-2	11	ASSPLNTGELF
TRBV5-4	TRBJ2-7	12	ASSPRDRLYEQY
TRBV7-2	TRBJ2-7	15	ASSSLRIRTGEYEQY
TRBV11-2	TRBJ2-7	13	ASSLVGQGDDEQY
TRBV5-4	TRBJ2-3	14	ASSLVGLEGTDTQY
TRBV7-9	TRBJ1-5	14	ASSGFPTGMNQPQH
TRBV30	TRBJ2-5	16	AWSDPRRGGVWEETQY
TRBV7-8	TRBJ2-2	13	ASSLRLPNTGELF
TRBV6-5	TRBJ1-2	9	ASQGNYGYT
TRBV9	TRBJ2-5	13	ASGLSGGPTEAQY
TRBV11-2	TRBJ2-7	13	ASSLEARLDNEQY
TRBV30	TRBJ1-1	10	AWSLVNTEAF
TRBV28	TRBJ1-5	10	ASRIYNQPQH
TRBV19	TRBJ2-7	12	ASSPASGAYEQY
TRBV5-6	TRBJ2-7	11	ASSSGVPYEQY
TRBV30	TRBJ2-2	14	AWRGQGALNTGELF
TRBV7-6	TRBJ2-7	14	ASSTNLGPEGYEQY
TRBV4-1	TRBJ2-7	12	ASSQGDSSYEQY
TRBV28	TRBJ2-2	13	ASISRGGWTGELF
TRBV5-6	TRBJ2-1	12	ASSRDVQDNEQF
TRBV29-1	TRBJ2-7	10	SVGQGSQEQY
TRBV5-1	TRBJ1-1	12	ASSPLGANTEAF
TRBV11-2	TRBJ2-7	17	ASSSFGRLARGTPYEQY
TRBV7-2	TRBJ2-7	12	ASSSAGYPYEQY
TRBV7-8	TRBJ2-7	14	ASSLGVRVGAYEQY
TRBV5-5	TRBJ2-7	12	ASSSGQTFYEQY
TRBV11-3	TRBJ2-7	11	ASFRGSSYEQY
TRBV4-2	TRBJ1-2	14	ASSQPWGGVGGGYT
TRBV7-9	TRBJ1-3	14	ASSPPQGDGGNTIY
TRBV7-6	TRBJ1-1	13	ASSLVWDMNTEAF
TRBV30	TRBJ2-2	8	AGMAGELF
TRBV9	TRBJ2-2	14	ASSGVGGRYTGELF
TRBV7-9	TRBJ2-1	14	ASSRPFRDYNNEQF
TRBV7-9	TRBJ2-7	12	ASSHTGSSYEQY
TRBV7-9	TRBJ1-2	11	ASSPPGALGYT
TRBV7-9	TRBJ2-5	10	ASSLVGETQY
TRBV6-5	TRBJ2-2	13	ASSQGQGNTGELF
TRBV9	TRBJ2-7	12	ASSVGQFSYEQY
TRBV13	TRBJ2-5	11	ASSHRLQETQY
TRBV29-1	TRBJ2-6	15	SVEDRQGSSGANVLT